These 22 T cell receptor beta chains came from one sample sequenced in a study of T cells in Graves' hyperthyroidism and ophthalmopathy. Amplification yielded TCR beta CDR3 regions, with RNA transcripts as the source. The TCR CDR3 was amplified in a first-round RT-PCR using the HTBI primer set. TCRdb re-called the multiplex PCR reads through MiXCR, storing one row per CDR3 protein. The sample has some 560,000 distinct CDR3 sequences; around 14% are singletons. Sequenced: blood. The receptor source for this set is a woman aged 30 to 39 with Graves' hyperthyroidism.

This clonotype was observed many times. The gene calls are TRBV28 and TRBJ2-7; D possibly corresponds to TRBD2 (6 bases). The CDR3 has 16 residues. The germline V gene has CDR1 MDHEN and CDR2 SYDVKM. V was pared by 6 bases and J by 2 bases, with 20 bases between. CDR3 protein: CASRRSRDFIPYEQYF. The CDR3 DNA follows: TGTGCCAGCAGAAGAAGCCGGGACTTTATCCCCTACGAGCAGTACTTC.

This clonotype was found many times. The rearrangement links TRBV5-1 to TRBJ2-1, with 9 bases lining up with TRBD2. The V gene's germline CDR1 is SGHRS and CDR2 YFSETQ. V trimming: 4 bases; J trimming: 0 bases; junction bases outside the gene matches: 5. CDR3 length: 16 amino acids. The CDR3 region has the DNA TGCGCCAGCAGCAAGACTAGCGGTTTCTCCTACAATGAGCAGTTCTTC. This translates into CASSKTSGFSYNEQFF. Full variable domain (missing parts from reference TRBV5-1 and TRBJ2-1): KAGVTQTPRYLIKTRGQQVTLSCSPISGHRSVSWYQQTPGQGLQFLFEYFSETQRNKGNFPGRFSGRQFSNSRSEMNVSTLELGDSALYLCASSKTSGFSYNEQFFGPGTRLTVL.

This chain uses TRBV11-3 with TRBJ1-1, with D maybe TRBD1 (6 bases). Germline values: CDR1 SGHNT, CDR2 YENEEA. The CDR3 sequence is 13 residues long. Deletions cut 2 bases from V and 7 bases from J, with 11 bases between. This chain's CDR3 is CASSLTLTGEAFF. CDR3 DNA sequence: TGTGCCAGCAGCTTAACACTGACAGGTGAAGCTTTCTTT.

This sequence joins TRBV20-1 and TRBJ2-1, with unresolved D. Germline V CDR1 and CDR2: DFQATT, SNEGSKA (reference sequence). Trimming took off 0 bases at V and 3 bases at J, with 6 bases between the two ends. There are 13 residues in the CDR3. The CDR3 bases are TGCAGTGCTAGAGAGGTCAGCTACAATGAGCAGTTCTTC. It specifies CSAREVSYNEQFF.

The V gene is TRBV20-1, the J gene TRBJ1-2, with D perhaps matching TRBD1 (5 bases). This CDR3 comprises 15 residues. In germline, CDR1 is DFQATT, CDR2 SNEGSKA (reference sequence). Between the trimmed V and J ends, which lost 3 bases and 6 bases, there was a span of 20 bases. The CDR3, as DNA: TGCAGTGCTAGGAGGGCGCGGGGCCGAGGTGATGGCTACACCTTC. Translation: CSARRARGRGDGYTF.

There are many counts of this clonotype. The chain combines TRBV12-3 or TRBV12-4 with TRBJ1-6, with D maybe TRBD1 (6 bases). The CDR3 is 15 amino acids. V lost 2 bases to trimming and J lost 7 bases, with 12 bases between them. The CDR3 DNA reads as TGTGCCAGCAGTTTAAGGAGACAGGCAAATTCACCCCTCCACTTT. This translates into CASSLRRQANSPLHF.

This clonotype was seen many times. The V gene is TRBV7-6, the J gene TRBJ2-2; 11 bases are shared with TRBD2. This CDR3 is 16 amino acids long. V dropped 5 bases and J dropped 6; count of bases not matched to a gene: 8. Germline-derived CDR1 and CDR2 are SGHVS and FNYEAQ. The CDR3 loop reads CASSAGTSGPAGELFF. The CDR3 DNA reads as TGTGCCAGCAGCGCCGGGACTAGCGGACCGGCCGGGGAGCTGTTTTTT.

The table lists this clonotype with many counts. V and J are TRBV11-2 and TRBJ2-1, with D perhaps TRBD2 (7 bases). Germline CDR1 and CDR2: SGHAT and FQNNGV. The CDR3 sequence is 15 residues long. V was shortened by 6 bases and J by 3 bases, with 15 bases between the two germline ends. The CDR3 region is CASRELGGGYNEQFF. In nucleotides, the CDR3 is TGTGCCAGCAGGGAGCTGGGAGGGGGCTACAATGAGCAGTTCTTC.

The genes are TRBV6-2 or TRBV6-3 and TRBJ2-5; 10 bases are shared with TRBD2. CDR1 is MNHEY and CDR2 is SVGEGT in the germline V gene. This CDR3 contains 16 residues. The V and J ends lost 2 bases and 3 bases, in that order; junction bases with no gene match: 6. CDR3 region: CASSYPKAGGKETQYF. In DNA, the CDR3 is TGTGCCAGCAGTTACCCGAAAGCGGGAGGGAAAGAGACCCAGTACTTC.

This clonotype came up many times. The chain uses TRBV2 and TRBJ2-4, with TRBD2 matching 8 bases. Germline CDR1 SNHLY, CDR2 FYNNEI. The CDR3 is 16 amino acids. Losses at the gene ends were 0 bases for V and 5 bases for J; bases not matched to a gene: 6. The CDR3 sequence: CASSEALGTSENIQYF. CDR3 sequence (DNA): TGTGCCAGCAGTGAAGCGCTTGGGACTAGTGAAAACATTCAGTACTTC.

This clonotype was counted a few times. The chain employs TRBV19 and TRBJ2-1; 7 nucleotides align to TRBD1. Germline V gives CDR1 LNHDA, CDR2 SQIVND (reference sequence). V shed 5 bases, J shed 2 bases, and the junction held 12 bases outside the gene matches. This CDR3 comprises 17 residues. The CDR3 DNA follows: TGTGCCAGTAGTCTGGGTCTACAGGGGCCACCCTACAATGAGCAGTTCTTC. Translation gives CASSLGLQGPPYNEQFF.

This clonotype has a handful of counts. This chain links TRBV27 with TRBJ1-5, with TRBD1 matching over 10 bases. Looked up from germline, CDR1 is MNHEY and CDR2 is SMNVEV (reference sequence). This CDR3 contains 18 residues. Trimming took 0 bases from V and 4 from J; bases not matched to a gene: 9. The CDR3, as DNA: TGTGCCAGCAGTTTATCGATGGGTCGGGACAGGGGTAATCAGCCCCAGCATTTT. Protein: CASSLSMGRDRGNQPQHF.

This clonotype was recorded many times. The DNA for the CDR3 is TGTGCCAGCAGCTCCTCGGACAGAAACGAGCAGTACTTC. Residues: CASSSSDRNEQYF. This chain connects TRBV7-9 to TRBJ2-7; D is perhaps TRBD1 (6 bases). Per the germline V gene, CDR1 is SEHNR and CDR2 is FQNEAQ (reference sequence). With 4 bases removed from V and 5 bases from J, the gap between germline ends came to 12 bases. The CDR3 consists of 13 residues.

This clonotype was seen a handful of times. The chain couples TRBV4-1 to TRBJ2-7, with unresolved D. The CDR3 is made up of 15 amino acids. V gave up 1 base and J gave up 2 bases, with 12 bases separating them. Per the germline V gene, CDR1 is MGHRA and CDR2 is YSYEKL. DNA of the CDR3: TGCGCCAGCAGCCAAGCGTCGGCCGCAACCTACGAGCAGTACTTC. Its protein product is CASSQASAATYEQYF.

This clonotype was observed at least ten times. The chain combines TRBV7-3 with TRBJ2-1; TRBD1 is a possible D gene (6 bases). V was trimmed by 5 bases and J by 1 base, leaving 21 bases between them. Germline values: CDR1 SGHTA, CDR2 FQGTGA. The CDR3 has 18 residues. CDR3 sequence (DNA): TGTGCCAGCAGCCTCCTAAGGCCGACAGGACGATCCTACAATGAGCAGTTCTTC. Protein sequence: CASSLLRPTGRSYNEQFF.

J is TRBJ1-4 and V is TRBV7-6, with 11 bases that match TRBD1. The V gene's germline CDR1 is SGHVS and CDR2 FNYEAQ. The CDR3 has 16 residues. V lost 5 bases and J lost 7; bases outside the gene matches: 9. CDR3: CASSRILGQGGEKLFF. The CDR3 nucleotides are TGTGCCAGCAGCCGAATATTGGGACAGGGGGGTGAAAAACTGTTTTTT.

The chain joins TRBV6-1 to TRBJ1-6, with a tentative D call TRBD1 (5 bases). Germline CDR1 reads MNHNS; CDR2 reads SASEGT. The length of the CDR3 is 22 residues. The V gene lost 2 bases and the J gene lost 0 bases, with 26 bases spanning the gap. The CDR3 nucleotides are TGTGCCAGCAGTGAAATTTGGGGCAGCCGGGCAAGAGGGAGCTCCTATAATTCACCCCTCCACTTT. Translation: CASSEIWGSRARGSSYNSPLHF.

In its sample, this clonotype was seen many times. This chain joins TRBV11-2 and TRBJ2-5; tentative D call: TRBD2 (6 bases). Germline V gene data show CDR1 as SGHAT and CDR2 as FQNNGV. The germline V and J ends were trimmed by 5 bases and 2 bases, with 12 bases remaining between them. The CDR3 contains 14 residues. CDR3 region: CASSAGWGQETQYF. The CDR3 bases are TGTGCCAGCAGCGCGGGATGGGGACAAGAGACCCAGTACTTC.

This clonotype appeared many times. The CDR3 reads CASSNTPRPQETQYF. The DNA for the CDR3 is TGTGCCAGCAGTAACACCCCTCGGCCCCAAGAGACCCAGTACTTC. The chain combines TRBV27 with TRBJ2-5; D gene uncertain. Per germline, CDR1 MNHEY and CDR2 SMNVEV (reference sequence). V lost 5 bases to trimming and J lost 1 base, with 14 bases between them. The CDR3 loop spans 15 amino acids.

This clonotype was seen ten or more times. V gene TRBV6-5 combines with J gene TRBJ1-2, with D possibly being TRBD1 (5 bases). Germline V lookup: CDR1 MNHEY, CDR2 SVGAGI. V was cut by 6 bases and J by 5 bases, with 22 bases left in between. This CDR3 comprises 16 residues. The CDR3 bases are TGTGCCAGCAGACAACCCGGGACGCCGCGGGGGTATGGCTACACCTTC. Amino acid sequence: CASRQPGTPRGYGYTF.

The sample holds a few counts of this clonotype. The chain joins TRBV30 to TRBJ2-2; TRBD2 matches at 8 bases. Looked up from germline, CDR1 is GTSNPN and CDR2 is SVGIG (reference sequence). The CDR3 extends over 15 amino acids. Trimming removed 4 bases from V and 6 bases from J; junction bases left unmatched: 10. As DNA, the CDR3 is TGTGCCTGGACAACCCTCAAGACTAGCGCCGGGGAGCTGTTTTTT. Translated, it gives CAWTTLKTSAGELFF.

This clonotype was observed at least ten times. V usage is TRBV20-1 and J usage is TRBJ2-7; 9 nucleotides line up with TRBD2. This CDR3 is 15 amino acids long. The germline V gene has CDR1 DFQATT and CDR2 SNEGSKA (reference sequence). J was trimmed by 2 bases and V by 5 bases; bases with no gene match: 10. CDR3 in amino acids: CSADRAGGRAYEQYF. In DNA form, the CDR3 reads TGCAGTGCTGACCGAGCGGGAGGTAGAGCCTACGAGCAGTACTTC.